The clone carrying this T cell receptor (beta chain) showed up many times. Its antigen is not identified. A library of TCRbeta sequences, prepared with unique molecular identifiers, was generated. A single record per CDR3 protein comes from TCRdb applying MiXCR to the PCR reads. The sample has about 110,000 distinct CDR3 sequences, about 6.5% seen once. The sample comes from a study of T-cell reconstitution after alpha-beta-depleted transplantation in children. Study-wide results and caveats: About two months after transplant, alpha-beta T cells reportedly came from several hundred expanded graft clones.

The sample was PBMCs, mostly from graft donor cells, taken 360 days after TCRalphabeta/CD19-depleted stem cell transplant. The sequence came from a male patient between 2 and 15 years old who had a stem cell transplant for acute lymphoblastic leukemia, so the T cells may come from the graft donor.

The CDR3 coding sequence is TGTGCCAGCAGCTTTAAGGTCGGCTCGGTGACGCTGTTTTTT. This sequence encodes CASSFKVGSVTLFF. The rearrangement uses TRBV11-2 and TRBJ1-4; D gene uncertain. This CDR3 is built from 14 residues. Trimming removed 3 bases at V and 14 bases at J, with 19 bases between. Looked up from germline, CDR1 is SGHAT and CDR2 is FQNNGV.